The sequence of this TCR beta chain was determined in a study of neurological immune-mediated disorders. CDR3 length: 16 residues. V trimming: 4 bases; J trimming: 7 bases; junction bases outside the gene matches: 7. Time point noted: longitudinal time-point 2. Study conclusions and caveats: One related-CDR3 cluster, which may be a signature, held the repertoires of 18 of 34 multiple sclerosis patients after phylogenetic grouping.

It was by 5'RACE with 10-nucleotide random UMIs that the cDNA was made. The yield of each sequencing run was over 180 million TCR-beta sequences from 15-18 subjects. TCRdb re-analysed the 5' RACE reads in MiXCR, keeping a single row per CDR3 protein. The table has 70,000 to 90,000 distinct CDR3 sequences, more than 5% seen once; the top ten hold roughly 7.9%. This clonotype was recorded many times. Its antigen is as yet unknown. This TCR came from an older woman with multiple sclerosis. V usage is TRBV12-3 or TRBV12-4 and J usage is TRBJ2-2; 12 bases are shared with TRBD2. Sequencing was performed on PBMCs. The CDR3 is CASSSLAGGRNGELFF. In nucleotides, the CDR3 is TGTGCCAGCAGTTCACTAGCGGGGGGCCGAAACGGGGAGCTGTTTTTT.